This T cell receptor beta chain appears in the sequencing data of a study of control samples from healthy donors and cancer patients. This clone was seen only a few times. Germline V CDR1 and CDR2: SGHVS, FQNEAQ. V was clipped by 4 bases and J by 3 bases, with 4 bases between them. The CDR3 contains 12 residues. Produced via immunoSEQ multiplex PCR; TCRdb's table is partial and in-frame only. The repertoire holds approximately 150,000 clones, with 88% as singletons. This sequence was found in a man between 18 and 35 years old in good health. Sequenced input: blood. V usage is TRBV7-8 and J usage is TRBJ1-5, with D hard to call. The CDR3 sequence is CASSWHNQPQHF. DNA of the CDR3: TGTGCCAGCAGCTGGCACAATCAGCCCCAGCATTTT.